The clone carrying this TCR beta chain was counted only a few times. This specimen comes from a study of chemoradiotherapy in HPV16-positive cancers. The assay was immunoSEQ multiplex PCR, and TCRdb's table has in-frame clones only and misses some. The sample has approximately 5,900 clones; roughly 73% are singletons. CDR1 and CDR2 (germline): LGHNA, YNFKEQ. V gave up 0 bases and J gave up 7 bases, with 15 bases separating them. This CDR3 spans 16 amino acids. This chain uses TRBV4-2 with TRBJ2-2; unclear D gene. This sequence was found in a human donor with HPV-associated anogenital cancer. The material was tumor tissue, obtained from a patient who underwent chemoradiotherapy. The CDR3: CASSQDPGPDGGELFF. CDR3 DNA: TGTGCCAGCAGCCAAGATCCGGGCCCGGATGGCGGGGAGCTGTTTTTT.